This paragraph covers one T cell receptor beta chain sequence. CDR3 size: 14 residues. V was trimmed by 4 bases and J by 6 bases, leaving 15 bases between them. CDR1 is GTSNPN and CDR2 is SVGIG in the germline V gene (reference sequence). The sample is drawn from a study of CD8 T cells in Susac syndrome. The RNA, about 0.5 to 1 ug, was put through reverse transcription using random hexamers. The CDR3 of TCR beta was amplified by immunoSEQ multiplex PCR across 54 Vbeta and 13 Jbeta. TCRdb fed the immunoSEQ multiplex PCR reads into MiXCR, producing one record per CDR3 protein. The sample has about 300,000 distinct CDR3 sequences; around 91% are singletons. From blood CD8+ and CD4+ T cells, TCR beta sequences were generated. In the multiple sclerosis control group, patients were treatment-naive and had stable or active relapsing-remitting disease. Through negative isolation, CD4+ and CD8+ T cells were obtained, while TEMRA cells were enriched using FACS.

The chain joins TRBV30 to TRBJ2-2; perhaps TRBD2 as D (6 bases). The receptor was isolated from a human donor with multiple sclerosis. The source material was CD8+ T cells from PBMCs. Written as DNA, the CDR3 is TGTGCCTGGAAATGGGTTGGGGGGTCCGGGGAGCTGTTTTTT. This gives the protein CAWKWVGGSGELFF.